This T cell receptor beta chain appears in the sequencing data of a study of T-cell memory formation after mild COVID-19. Study results and limitations: Day 15 to 85 contracting clones showed balanced CD4/CD8; day 15 to 37 expanders favored CD4+.

CDR3 size: 17 residues. V shed 0 bases and J 0 bases; nucleotides not matched to a gene: 3. CDR1 is SGHRS, CDR2 YFSETQ, per germline. A note on this clonotype: Antigen: not known.

cDNA libraries for TCR alpha and TCR beta, carrying sample barcodes and UMIs, came from 5'RACE with constant-segment primers. TCRdb analysed the 5' RACE reads with MiXCR anew, one entry per CDR3 protein. The sample has some 210,000 distinct CDR3 sequences, more than 25% seen once. This receptor was taken from an adult woman who had mild COVID-19 (a few samples of this study predate the infection). Cell type and time point are not known. Sequencing was done on a sample of PBMCs or a T cell subset sorted from them (not recorded which). V gene TRBV5-1 combines with J gene TRBJ2-1, with 10 bases that match TRBD2. CDR3 nucleotides: TGCGCCAGCAGCTTGGTCCTAGCGGGGGTCTCCTACAATGAGCAGTTCTTC. This encodes CASSLVLAGVSYNEQFF. The whole variable domain, remainder taken from reference TRBV5-1 and TRBJ2-1, is KAGVTQTPRYLIKTRGQQVTLSCSPISGHRSVSWYQQTPGQGLQFLFEYFSETQRNKGNFPGRFSGRQFSNSRSEMNVSTLELGDSALYLCASSLVLAGVSYNEQFFGPGTRLTVL.